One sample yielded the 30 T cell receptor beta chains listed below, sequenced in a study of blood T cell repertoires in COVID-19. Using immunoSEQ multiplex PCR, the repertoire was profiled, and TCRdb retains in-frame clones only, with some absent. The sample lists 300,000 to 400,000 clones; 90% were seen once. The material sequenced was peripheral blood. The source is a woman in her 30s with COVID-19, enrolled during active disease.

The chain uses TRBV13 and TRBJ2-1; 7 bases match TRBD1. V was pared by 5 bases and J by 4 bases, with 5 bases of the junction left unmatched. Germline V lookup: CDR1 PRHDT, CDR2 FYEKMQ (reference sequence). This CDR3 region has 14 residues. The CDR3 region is CASSRDSKYNEQFF. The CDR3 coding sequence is TGTGCCAGCAGCAGGGACAGCAAATACAATGAGCAGTTCTTC.

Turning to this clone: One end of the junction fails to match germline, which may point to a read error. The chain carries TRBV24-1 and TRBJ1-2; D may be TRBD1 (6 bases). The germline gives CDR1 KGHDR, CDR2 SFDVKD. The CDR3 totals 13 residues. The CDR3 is CATSDGFGGGYTF. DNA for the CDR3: TGTGCCACAAGTGATGGATTTGGGGGCGGCTACACCTTC.

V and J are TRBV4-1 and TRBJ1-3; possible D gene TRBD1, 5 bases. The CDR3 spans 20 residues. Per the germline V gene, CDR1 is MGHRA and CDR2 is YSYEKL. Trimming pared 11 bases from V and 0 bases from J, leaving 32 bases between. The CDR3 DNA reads TGCGCCCTACCACCCGGGAAGTGGGCCGGGACTGCTAACTCTGGAAACACCATATATTTT. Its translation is CALPPGKWAGTANSGNTIYF.

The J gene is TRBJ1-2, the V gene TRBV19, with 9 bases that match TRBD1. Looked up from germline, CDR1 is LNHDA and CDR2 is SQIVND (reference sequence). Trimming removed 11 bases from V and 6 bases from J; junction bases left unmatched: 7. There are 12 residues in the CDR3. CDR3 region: CAVGGQGNGYTF. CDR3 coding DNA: TGTGCCGTAGGCGGACAGGGGAATGGCTACACCTTC.

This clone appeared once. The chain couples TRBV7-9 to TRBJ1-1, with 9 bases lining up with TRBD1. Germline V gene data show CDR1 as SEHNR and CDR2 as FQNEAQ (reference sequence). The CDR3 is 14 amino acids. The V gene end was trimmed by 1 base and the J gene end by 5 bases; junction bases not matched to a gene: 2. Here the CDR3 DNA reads TGTGCCAGCAGCTTAGGACAGGGGGAGACTGAAGCTTTCTTT. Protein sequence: CASSLGQGETEAFF.

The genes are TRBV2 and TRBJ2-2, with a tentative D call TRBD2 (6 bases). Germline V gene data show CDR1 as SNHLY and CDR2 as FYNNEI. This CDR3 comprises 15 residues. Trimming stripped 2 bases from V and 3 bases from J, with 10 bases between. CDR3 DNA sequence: TGTGCCAGCAGTGAATCGGGAGAGGACACCGGGGAGCTGTTTTTT. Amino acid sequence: CASSESGEDTGELFF.

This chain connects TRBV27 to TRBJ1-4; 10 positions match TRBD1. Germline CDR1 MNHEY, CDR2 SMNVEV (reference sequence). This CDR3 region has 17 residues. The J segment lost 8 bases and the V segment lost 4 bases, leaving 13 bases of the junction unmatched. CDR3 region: CASSSTGGELFDEKLFF. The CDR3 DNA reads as TGTGCCAGCAGTTCGACAGGGGGCGAGCTTTTTGACGAAAAACTGTTTTTT.

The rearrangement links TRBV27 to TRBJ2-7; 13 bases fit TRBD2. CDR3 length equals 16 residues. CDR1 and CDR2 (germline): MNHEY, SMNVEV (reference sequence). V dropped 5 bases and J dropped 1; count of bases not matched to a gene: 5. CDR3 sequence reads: CASSPQTSGRSYEQYF. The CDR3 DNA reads TGTGCCAGCAGTCCTCAGACTAGCGGGAGGTCCTACGAGCAGTACTTC.

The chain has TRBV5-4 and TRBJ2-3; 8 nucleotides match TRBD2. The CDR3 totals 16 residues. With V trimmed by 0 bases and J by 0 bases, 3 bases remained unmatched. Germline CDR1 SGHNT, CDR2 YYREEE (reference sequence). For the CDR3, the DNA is TGTGCCAGCAGCTTGGATCGGGAGGGGAGCACAGATACGCAGTATTTT. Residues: CASSLDREGSTDTQYF.

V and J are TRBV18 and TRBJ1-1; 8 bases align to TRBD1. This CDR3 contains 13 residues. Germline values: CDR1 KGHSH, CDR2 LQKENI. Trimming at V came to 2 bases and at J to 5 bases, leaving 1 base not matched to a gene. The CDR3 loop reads CASSPTGGTEAFF. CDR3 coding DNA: TGTGCCAGCTCACCAACAGGGGGTACTGAAGCTTTCTTT.

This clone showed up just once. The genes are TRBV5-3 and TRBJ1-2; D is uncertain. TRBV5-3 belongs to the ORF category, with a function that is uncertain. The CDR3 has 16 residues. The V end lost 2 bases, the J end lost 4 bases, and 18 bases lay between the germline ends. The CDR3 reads CARSLYLGRRAYGYTF. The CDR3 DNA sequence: TGTGCCAGAAGCTTATATCTGGGGAGAAGGGCCTATGGCTACACCTTC.

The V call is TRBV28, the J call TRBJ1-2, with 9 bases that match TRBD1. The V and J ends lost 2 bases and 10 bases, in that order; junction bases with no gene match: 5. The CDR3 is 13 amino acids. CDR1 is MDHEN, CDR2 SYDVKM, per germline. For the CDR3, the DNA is TGTGCCAGCAGTTTACGGGGGACAGGGTTCTACACCTTC. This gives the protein CASSLRGTGFYTF.

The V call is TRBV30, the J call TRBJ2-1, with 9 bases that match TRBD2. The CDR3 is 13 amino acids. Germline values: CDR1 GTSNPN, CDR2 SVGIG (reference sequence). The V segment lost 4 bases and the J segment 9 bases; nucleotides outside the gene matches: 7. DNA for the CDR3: TGTGCCTGGAATATAGCGGGAGTAGGTGAGCAGTTCTTC. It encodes CAWNIAGVGEQFF.

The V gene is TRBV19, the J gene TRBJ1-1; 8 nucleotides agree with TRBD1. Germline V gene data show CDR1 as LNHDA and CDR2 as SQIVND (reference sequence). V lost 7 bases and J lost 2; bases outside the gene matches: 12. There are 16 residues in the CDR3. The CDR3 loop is CASTRIRTGPNTEAFF. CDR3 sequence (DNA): TGTGCCAGTACCAGAATCCGGACAGGGCCAAACACTGAAGCTTTCTTT.

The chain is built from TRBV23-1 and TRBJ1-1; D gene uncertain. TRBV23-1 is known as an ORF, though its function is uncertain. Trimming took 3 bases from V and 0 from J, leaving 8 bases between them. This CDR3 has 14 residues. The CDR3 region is CASSHQEMNTEAFF. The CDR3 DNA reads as TGCGCCAGCAGTCATCAGGAAATGAACACTGAAGCTTTCTTT.

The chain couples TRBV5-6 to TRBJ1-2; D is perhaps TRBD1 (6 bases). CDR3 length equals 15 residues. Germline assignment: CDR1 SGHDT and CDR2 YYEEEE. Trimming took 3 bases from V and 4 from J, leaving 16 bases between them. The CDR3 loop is CASSYDGGRRYGYTF. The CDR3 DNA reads TGTGCCAGCAGCTACGACGGGGGGCGTCGCTATGGCTACACCTTC.

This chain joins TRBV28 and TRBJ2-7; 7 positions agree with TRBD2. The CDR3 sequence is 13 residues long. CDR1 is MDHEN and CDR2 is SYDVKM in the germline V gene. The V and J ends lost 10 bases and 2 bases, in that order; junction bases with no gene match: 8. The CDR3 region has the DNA TGTGCCACCGTAGCGGGCTCAGCCTACGAGCAGTACTTC. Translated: CATVAGSAYEQYF.

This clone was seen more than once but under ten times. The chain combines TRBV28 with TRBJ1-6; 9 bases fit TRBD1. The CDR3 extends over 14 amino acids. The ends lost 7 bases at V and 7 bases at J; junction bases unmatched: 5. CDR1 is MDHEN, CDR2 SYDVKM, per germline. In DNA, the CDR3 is TGTGCCAGCATCCTCGGGACAGGGAATTCACCCCTCCACTTT. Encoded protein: CASILGTGNSPLHF.

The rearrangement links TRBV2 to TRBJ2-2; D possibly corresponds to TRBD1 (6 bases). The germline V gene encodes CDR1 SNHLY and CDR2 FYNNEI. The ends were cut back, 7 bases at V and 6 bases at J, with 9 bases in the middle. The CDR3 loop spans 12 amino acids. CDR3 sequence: CASKTGSGELFF. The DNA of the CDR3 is TGTGCCAGCAAAACAGGGTCCGGGGAGCTGTTTTTT.

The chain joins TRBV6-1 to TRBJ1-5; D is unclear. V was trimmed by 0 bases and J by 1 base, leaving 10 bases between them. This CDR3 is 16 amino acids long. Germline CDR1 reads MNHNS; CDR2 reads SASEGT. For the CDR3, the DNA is TGTGCCAGCAGTGAAGCGCACGGTGCGAGCAATCAGCCCCAGCATTTT. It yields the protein CASSEAHGASNQPQHF.

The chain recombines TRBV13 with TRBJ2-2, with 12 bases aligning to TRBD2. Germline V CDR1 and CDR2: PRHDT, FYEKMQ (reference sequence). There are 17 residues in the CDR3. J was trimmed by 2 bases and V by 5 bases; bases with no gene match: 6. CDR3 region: CASSRPTSGSNTGELFF. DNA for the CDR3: TGTGCCAGCAGCCGACCGACTAGCGGGAGTAACACCGGGGAGCTGTTTTTT.

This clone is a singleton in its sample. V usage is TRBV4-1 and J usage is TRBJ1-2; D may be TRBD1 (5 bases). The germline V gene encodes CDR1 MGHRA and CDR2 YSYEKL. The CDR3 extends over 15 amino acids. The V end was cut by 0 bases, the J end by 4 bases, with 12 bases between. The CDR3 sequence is CASSQEGTGSYGYTF. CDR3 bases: TGCGCCAGCAGCCAAGAGGGTACAGGTTCCTATGGCTACACCTTC.

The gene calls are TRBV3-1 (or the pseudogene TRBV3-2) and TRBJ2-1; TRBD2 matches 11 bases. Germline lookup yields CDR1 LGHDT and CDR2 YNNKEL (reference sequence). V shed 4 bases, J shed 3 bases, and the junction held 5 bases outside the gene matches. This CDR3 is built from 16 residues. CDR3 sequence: CASSLVLAGGYNEQFF. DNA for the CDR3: TGTGCCAGCAGCCTCGTGCTAGCGGGGGGCTACAATGAGCAGTTCTTC.

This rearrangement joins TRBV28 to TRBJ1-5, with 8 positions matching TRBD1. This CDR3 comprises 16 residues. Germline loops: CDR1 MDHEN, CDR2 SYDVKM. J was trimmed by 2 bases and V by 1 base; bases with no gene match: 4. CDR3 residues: CASSLSLTGGNQPQHF. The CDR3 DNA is TGTGCCAGCAGTTTATCCCTGACAGGGGGCAATCAGCCCCAGCATTTT.

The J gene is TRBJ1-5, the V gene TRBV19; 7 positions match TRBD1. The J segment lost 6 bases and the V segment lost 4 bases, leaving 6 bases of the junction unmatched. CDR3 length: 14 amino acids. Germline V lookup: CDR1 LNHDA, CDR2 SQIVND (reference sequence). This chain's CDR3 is CASSRLQGFQPQHF. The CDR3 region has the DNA TGTGCCAGTAGTAGGCTACAGGGGTTTCAGCCCCAGCATTTT.

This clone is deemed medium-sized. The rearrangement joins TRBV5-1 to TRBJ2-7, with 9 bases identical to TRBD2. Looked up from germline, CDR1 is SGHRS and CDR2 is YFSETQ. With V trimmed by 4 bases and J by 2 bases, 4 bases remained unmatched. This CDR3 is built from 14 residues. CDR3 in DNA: TGCGCCAGCAGCCGCGGGACTAGCACCTACGAGCAGTACTTC. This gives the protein CASSRGTSTYEQYF. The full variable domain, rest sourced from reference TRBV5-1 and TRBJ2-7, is KAGVTQTPRYLIKTRGQQVTLSCSPISGHRSVSWYQQTPGQGLQFLFEYFSETQRNKGNFPGRFSGRQFSNSRSEMNVSTLELGDSALYLCASSRGTSTYEQYFGPGTRLTVT.

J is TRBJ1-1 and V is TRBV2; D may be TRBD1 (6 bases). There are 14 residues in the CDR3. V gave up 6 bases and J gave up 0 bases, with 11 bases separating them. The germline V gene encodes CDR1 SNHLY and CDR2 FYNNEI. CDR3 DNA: TGTGCCAGCAGATTGGACAGTATGAACACTGAAGCTTTCTTT. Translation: CASRLDSMNTEAFF.

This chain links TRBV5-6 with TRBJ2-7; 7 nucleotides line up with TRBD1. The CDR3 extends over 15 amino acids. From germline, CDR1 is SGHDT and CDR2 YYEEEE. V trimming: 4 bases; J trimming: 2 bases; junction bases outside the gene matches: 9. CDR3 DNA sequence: TGTGCCAGCAGCCAACGACCAACAGGGGCCTACGAGCAGTACTTC. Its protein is CASSQRPTGAYEQYF.

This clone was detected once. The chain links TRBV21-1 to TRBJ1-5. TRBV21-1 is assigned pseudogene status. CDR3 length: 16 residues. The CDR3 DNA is TGTGCCAGCAGCAAGACCGGGATTAGAAACAATCAGCCCCAGCATTTT. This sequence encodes CASSKTGIRNNQPQHF.

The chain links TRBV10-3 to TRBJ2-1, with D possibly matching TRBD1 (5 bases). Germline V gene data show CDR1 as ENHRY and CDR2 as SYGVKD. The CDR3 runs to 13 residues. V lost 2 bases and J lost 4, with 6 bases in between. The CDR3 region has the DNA TGTGCCATCAGTGAGAGGACATACAATGAGCAGTTCTTC. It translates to CAISERTYNEQFF.